This T cell receptor (beta chain) was identified during a study of blood T cell repertoires in COVID-19. Study as a whole: T cells, B-cell-depleted T cells, or PBMCs supplied cDNA or gDNA.

Data came from immunoSEQ multiplex PCR; TCRdb stores just in-frame clones and leaves some out. The table records 310,000 or so clones, around nine tenths of them present only once. J was trimmed by 7 bases and V by 7 bases; bases with no gene match: 7. The CDR3 totals 14 residues. The V gene's germline CDR1 is SNHLY and CDR2 FYNNEI. The chain recombines TRBV2 with TRBJ1-4, with 9 bases identical to TRBD1. This sequence originates from a man aged 45-65 years with active or convalescent COVID-19. The sample was peripheral blood. This CDR3 reads CASTSGTGREKLFF. The CDR3 nucleotides are TGTGCCAGCACCTCCGGGACAGGGCGTGAAAAACTGTTTTTT.